A single sample is the source of the 23 T cell receptor beta chains below, sequenced in a study of blood T cells in healthy people across ages. Combining a sample-barcoded 5' primer with a J-beta primer mix, a second PCR ran for 7 to 11 cycles. TCRdb redid the calling of the 5' RACE reads with MiXCR, one entry per CDR3 protein. The table records approximately 2,000,000 distinct CDR3 sequences, roughly two fifths of them present only once. Sample: blood. These receptors all come from a human donor in good health.

This clonotype was seen more than once but under ten times. The rearrangement joins TRBV27 to TRBJ2-7; D gene ambiguous. Germline assignment: CDR1 MNHEY and CDR2 SMNVEV (reference sequence). V shed 5 bases and J shed 4 bases, with 15 bases lying between them. This CDR3 has 14 residues. This CDR3 reads CASSPTERSYEQYF. DNA for the CDR3: TGTGCCAGCAGTCCGACGGAGAGGTCTTACGAGCAGTACTTC.

This clonotype was detected ten times or more. The V call is TRBV9, the J call TRBJ2-7; D remains ambiguous. V was cut by 0 bases and J by 0 bases, with 4 bases left in between. CDR3 length: 13 amino acids. Germline V gene sequence: CDR1 SGDLS, CDR2 YYNGEE. The CDR3: CASSVAPSYEQYF. CDR3 sequence (DNA): TGTGCCAGCAGCGTAGCGCCCTCCTACGAGCAGTACTTC. The full variable domain, rest sourced from reference TRBV9 and TRBJ2-7, is DSGVTQTPKHLITATGQRVTLRCSPRSGDLSVYWYQQSLDQGLQFLIQYYNGEERAKGNILERFSAQQFPDLHSELNLSSLELGDSALYFCASSVAPSYEQYFGPGTRLTVT.

The CDR3 loop is CASNEDRGRNSPLHF. For the CDR3, the DNA is TGTGCCAGCAATGAAGACAGGGGCCGAAATTCACCCCTCCACTTT. This sequence joins TRBV12-3 or TRBV12-4 and TRBJ1-6; 8 nucleotides line up with TRBD1. Trimming cost V 7 bases and J 7 bases; bases outside gene matches: 9. The CDR3 totals 15 residues.

This clonotype was found a few times. This chain uses TRBV7-8 with TRBJ2-7; D perhaps matches TRBD2 (5 bases). The V end lost 2 bases, the J end lost 7 bases, and 12 bases lay between the germline ends. Germline CDR1 is SGHVS and CDR2 is FQNEAQ. The CDR3 totals 13 residues. The CDR3 loop is CASSLIRTGEQYF. DNA of the CDR3: TGTGCCAGCAGCTTAATCCGGACGGGAGAGCAGTACTTC.

This sequence joins TRBV2 and TRBJ2-1; D not certain. Germline loops: CDR1 SNHLY, CDR2 FYNNEI. CDR3 size: 14 residues. Trimming cost V 6 bases and J 6 bases, with 15 bases left between them. CDR3 loop: CASRVVSPLNEQFF. The CDR3, as DNA: TGTGCCAGCAGAGTGGTCTCCCCCCTCAATGAGCAGTTCTTC.

This clonotype showed up just a few times. The chain combines TRBV6-2 or TRBV6-3 with TRBJ2-5; 9 bases are a match to TRBD1. Unmatched junction bases numbered 2, after V lost 0 bases and J lost 3 bases. Germline CDR1 and CDR2: MNHEY and SVGEGT. This CDR3 is built from 15 residues. The CDR3 spells CASSYSRQGEETQYF. For the CDR3, the DNA is TGTGCCAGCAGTTACTCGAGACAGGGGGAAGAGACCCAGTACTTC.

The chain has TRBV9 and TRBJ2-7, with D hard to call. This CDR3 is 14 amino acids long. Trimming shortened V by 0 bases and J by 4 bases, and 11 bases separated the two germline ends. Germline loops: CDR1 SGDLS, CDR2 YYNGEE. The CDR3 loop reads CASSVAGKGYEQYF. DNA for the CDR3: TGTGCCAGCAGCGTAGCTGGTAAAGGTTACGAGCAGTACTTC.

This clonotype appeared a few times. The chain has TRBV9 and TRBJ1-4; 7 bases are shared with TRBD1. Trimming removed 3 bases from V and 5 bases from J; junction bases left unmatched: 10. The germline gives CDR1 SGDLS, CDR2 YYNGEE. The CDR3 has 16 amino acids. CDR3 loop: CASSGPGGGRNEKLFF. As DNA, the CDR3 is TGTGCCAGCAGCGGGCCAGGGGGGGGTCGAAATGAAAAACTGTTTTTT.

This chain connects TRBV28 to TRBJ2-1, with D perhaps TRBD1 (6 bases). The germline V gene has CDR1 MDHEN and CDR2 SYDVKM. V dropped 3 bases and J dropped 2 bases, with 11 bases sitting between them. The CDR3 covers 15 residues. The chain's CDR3 is CASSFPGTPYNEQFF. CDR3 nucleotide sequence: TGTGCCAGCAGTTTCCCTGGGACACCCTACAATGAGCAGTTCTTC.

The CDR3 region has the DNA TGTGCCAGCAGCTTACCCCACAGGTCGTCTAGCGGGGGGCGTGCTAGCACAGATACGCAGTATTTT. Protein product: CASSLPHRSSSGGRASTDTQYF. V is TRBV11-2 and J is TRBJ2-3; 11 nucleotides agree with TRBD2. The CDR3 covers 22 residues. V gave up 2 bases and J gave up 0 bases; unmatched junction bases: 19. From germline, CDR1 is SGHAT and CDR2 FQNNGV.

This clonotype appeared a few times. This chain joins TRBV6-2 or TRBV6-3 and TRBJ2-3; TRBD1 matches at 7 bases. The germline V gene has CDR1 MNHEY and CDR2 SVGEGT. The CDR3 covers 12 residues. Trimming removed 6 bases from V and 10 bases from J; junction bases left unmatched: 7. CDR3 sequence (DNA): TGTGCCAGCAGCCATCGACAGGGTGCGCAGTATTTT. This sequence encodes CASSHRQGAQYF.

This clonotype was observed a handful of times. This chain joins TRBV7-9 and TRBJ1-2; 7 nucleotides line up with TRBD1. Germline V gives CDR1 SEHNR, CDR2 FQNEAQ (reference sequence). The V segment lost 2 bases and the J segment 2 bases; nucleotides outside the gene matches: 8. The CDR3 totals 16 residues. CDR3 in amino acids: CASSLRRGQGNYGYTF. CDR3 nucleotides: TGTGCCAGCAGCTTACGGAGGGGGCAAGGAAACTATGGCTACACCTTC.

The chain couples TRBV7-2 to TRBJ2-3, with TRBD2 matching over 8 bases. Per the germline V gene, CDR1 is SGHTA and CDR2 is FQGNSA. This CDR3 is 16 amino acids long. V was clipped by 3 bases and J by 1 base; unmatched bases: 6. The DNA for the CDR3 is TGTGCCAGCAGCTTCGGGGGGGCCGGGGGCACAGATACGCAGTATTTT. It translates to CASSFGGAGGTDTQYF. Supplemented by reference TRBV7-2 and TRBJ2-3, the full variable domain reads GAGVSQSPSNKVTEKGKDVELRCDPISGHTALYWYRQSLGQGLEFLIYFQGNSAPDKSGLPSDRFSAERTGGSVSTLTIQRTQQEDSAVYLCASSFGGAGGTDTQYFGPGTRLTVL.

The CDR3 coding sequence is TGTGCCAGCAGCCTATGGGACAGGGCAACCCAAGAGACCCAGTACTTC. It codes for CASSLWDRATQETQYF. V gene TRBV11-1 combines with J gene TRBJ2-5; TRBD1 matches at 9 bases. V dropped 5 bases and J dropped 1; count of bases not matched to a gene: 8. Looked up from germline, CDR1 is SGHAT and CDR2 is FQDESV (reference sequence). CDR3 size: 16 residues.

The chain joins TRBV6-1 to TRBJ2-5; maybe TRBD2 (6 bases). Between the trimmed V and J ends, which lost 7 bases and 2 bases, there was a span of 11 bases. In germline, CDR1 is MNHNS, CDR2 SASEGT. The CDR3 runs to 13 residues. The CDR3 sequence: CASTWGLQETQYF. DNA for the CDR3: TGTGCCAGCACCTGGGGACTGCAAGAGACCCAGTACTTC.

This clonotype turned up a few times. The gene calls are TRBV29-1 and TRBJ1-2, with 9 positions matching TRBD1. Germline lookup yields CDR1 SQVTM and CDR2 ANQGSEA. Losses at the gene ends were 5 bases for V and 4 bases for J; bases not matched to a gene: 5. This CDR3 has 13 residues. The CDR3 DNA sequence: TGCAGCGTTAAAATACAGGGGGCCTATGGCTACACCTTC. Its translation: CSVKIQGAYGYTF.

The count of this clonotype is one. This chain uses TRBV6-2 or TRBV6-3 with TRBJ2-5, with D tentatively TRBD1 or TRBD2 (7 bases each). Germline-derived CDR1 and CDR2 are MNHEY and SVGEGT. Trimming pared 6 bases from V and 5 bases from J, leaving 22 bases between. There are 16 residues in the CDR3. The CDR3 coding sequence is TGTGCCAGCAGGGGATGGAGACAGGGAGGGATGGAGACCCAGTACTTC. Translation: CASRGWRQGGMETQYF.

This clonotype was counted a few times. This sequence joins TRBV20-1 and TRBJ2-3; 7 bases agree with TRBD2. Germline-derived CDR1 and CDR2 are DFQATT and SNEGSKA (reference sequence). The CDR3 is 21 residues long. With V trimmed by 0 bases and J by 7 bases, 28 bases remained unmatched. CDR3 region: CSARDLMAGVSNPGDLNTQYF. DNA of the CDR3: TGCAGTGCTAGAGATTTAATGGCGGGGGTCTCTAACCCGGGAGACCTAAATACGCAGTATTTT.

The chain employs TRBV7-9 and TRBJ1-2, with no clear D. There are 15 residues in the CDR3. Germline CDR1 reads SEHNR; CDR2 reads FQNEAQ (reference sequence). With 2 bases removed from V and 3 bases from J, the gap between germline ends came to 13 bases. For the CDR3, the DNA is TGTGCCAGCAGCTTACGGGGTAGCGAGGACTATGGCTACACCTTC. Translation gives CASSLRGSEDYGYTF.

This chain connects TRBV4-1 to TRBJ1-2, with D possibly matching TRBD1 (6 bases). Germline CDR1 MGHRA, CDR2 YSYEKL. This CDR3 contains 16 residues. The V end lost 3 bases, the J end lost 4 bases, and 18 bases lay between the germline ends. Here the CDR3 DNA reads TGCGCCAGCAGCCAGGGGGGAGGGACAACCTTCTATGGCTACACCTTC. It is translated as CASSQGGGTTFYGYTF.

CDR3 bases: TGTGCCAGCAGCCCCGACGGCAGGGGTAATTCACCCCTCCACTTT. It translates to CASSPDGRGNSPLHF. The chain employs TRBV7-8 and TRBJ1-6; a possible D gene is TRBD1 (6 bases). V was trimmed by 5 bases and J by 6 bases, leaving 14 bases between them. The CDR3 has 15 amino acids. Germline CDR1 and CDR2: SGHVS and FQNEAQ.

This clonotype was recorded a few times. The gene calls are TRBV29-1 and TRBJ2-7, with unresolved D. Trimming took 4 bases from V and 3 from J, leaving 13 bases between them. The CDR3 is 13 residues long. Per germline, CDR1 SQVTM and CDR2 ANQGSEA. The CDR3 sequence is CSVGPSFGYEQYF. The CDR3 DNA reads TGCAGCGTTGGACCCTCATTTGGCTACGAGCAGTACTTC.

Ten or more counts support this clonotype. The chain has TRBV6-2 or TRBV6-3 and TRBJ1-6; D unclear. Germline assignment: CDR1 MNHEY and CDR2 SVGEGT. Trimming cost V 0 bases and J 10 bases, with 7 bases left between them. CDR3 length: 13 amino acids. The DNA for the CDR3 is TGTGCCAGCAGTTACTCGAGCGAATCACCCCTCCACTTT. Translation gives CASSYSSESPLHF.